The 9 T cell receptor beta chains given below trace back to one sample, sequenced in a study of T cells in Graves' hyperthyroidism and ophthalmopathy. Authors of the study amplified TCR beta CDR3 regions from RNA transcripts. First-round RT-PCR of the TCR CDR3 relied on the HTBI primer set. Each CDR3 protein gets one entry after TCRdb re-called the multiplex PCR reads with MiXCR. The table records about 360,000 distinct CDR3 sequences, about 15% of them present only once. The sample consisted of blood. Every receptor here comes from a woman younger than 35 with Graves' hyperthyroidism that later progressed to Graves' ophthalmopathy.

The chain joins TRBV5-1 to TRBJ1-1, with TRBD1 identical over 10 bases. V was pared by 3 bases and J by 0 bases, with 2 bases of the junction left unmatched. The germline gives CDR1 SGHRS, CDR2 YFSETQ. The CDR3 extends over 15 amino acids. The chain's CDR3 is CASSSDRGLNTEAFF. The DNA of the CDR3 is TGCGCCAGCAGCTCCGACAGGGGGCTGAACACTGAAGCTTTCTTT.

This clonotype turned up a few times. V gene TRBV7-9 combines with J gene TRBJ2-7; D call uncertain. Germline V gene lookup returns CDR1 SEHNR and CDR2 FQNEAQ (reference sequence). Trimming took off 9 bases at V and 6 bases at J, with 15 bases between the two ends. This CDR3 has 12 amino acids. The CDR3 DNA is TGTGCCAGTCAAACCGCGGCCGGCGAGCAGTACTTC. Translating gives CASQTAAGEQYF.

This clonotype was seen repeatedly, ten times or more. V gene TRBV12-3 or TRBV12-4 combines with J gene TRBJ2-5; weak D call: TRBD2 (6 bases). The CDR3 loop spans 12 amino acids. The V gene lost 5 bases and the J gene lost 5 bases, with 9 bases spanning the gap. The CDR3 region has the DNA TGTGCCAGCAGTCGTGGGGGGGAGACCCAGTACTTC. As protein: CASSRGGETQYF.

Comments on this clonotype: At one end the junction does not follow the germline gene, possibly because of a read error. The V call is TRBV13, the J call TRBJ1-2, with a weak D call TRBD1 (6 bases). The CDR3 sequence is 18 residues long. Germline V gene data show CDR1 as PRHDT and CDR2 as FYEKMQ (reference sequence). The CDR3 nucleotides are TGTGCCAGCAGCTTAGGTTTAGGGACAAAACGGCCTAACTCTGGCTACACCTTC. This translates into CASSLGLGTKRPNSGYTF.

V and J are TRBV20-1 and TRBJ2-7; D not resolved. V was pared by 3 bases and J by 0 bases, with 6 bases between. This CDR3 contains 12 residues. Germline lookup yields CDR1 DFQATT and CDR2 SNEGSKA (reference sequence). In DNA, the CDR3 is TGCAGTGCTAGGTGGACCTCCTACGAGCAGTACTTC. Translation gives CSARWTSYEQYF.

The chain couples TRBV9 to TRBJ2-1; D is ambiguous. The CDR3 runs 15 residues. Per germline, CDR1 SGDLS and CDR2 YYNGEE. Deletions cut 0 bases from V and 2 bases from J, with 9 bases between. For the CDR3, the DNA is TGTGCCAGCAGCGTAGAGTCGAGCCCCTACAATGAGCAGTTCTTC. Translated, it gives CASSVESSPYNEQFF.

The rearrangement joins TRBV29-1 to TRBJ2-2; 7 bases are a match to TRBD1. Trimming at V came to 7 bases and at J to 5 bases, leaving 7 bases not matched to a gene. The length of the CDR3 is 13 residues. Germline V gene sequence: CDR1 SQVTM, CDR2 ANQGSEA. The CDR3 DNA sequence: TGCAGCGCTATCGACAGGGTTACCGGGGAGCTGTTTTTT. Protein: CSAIDRVTGELFF.

This clonotype was seen many times. This chain joins TRBV7-9 and TRBJ2-5; the match to TRBD1 covers 8 bases. Germline CDR1 and CDR2: SEHNR and FQNEAQ (reference sequence). V lost 3 bases, J lost 3 bases, and 9 bases stayed unmatched. The length of the CDR3 is 16 residues. CDR3 protein: CASSFPPQTGEETQYF. CDR3 DNA sequence: TGTGCCAGCAGCTTCCCCCCCCAGACAGGGGAAGAGACCCAGTACTTC.

About this clonotype: The junction shows a germline mismatch at one end, possibly a read error. The chain has TRBV27 and TRBJ2-1, with a possible D match to TRBD1 (6 bases). Per germline, CDR1 MNHEY and CDR2 SMNVEV (reference sequence). CDR3 length: 12 residues. The DNA for the CDR3 is TGTGCCGGCAGTTTAATTGAACAGGGGCAGTTCTTC. Translated: CAGSLIEQGQFF.